The 23 T cell receptor beta chains below all came from one sample that was sequenced in a study of a mutant IDH1 vaccine in newly diagnosed glioma. Time point of the sample: baseline, week 1 (first vaccination visit). The treatment here: pre-vaccination baseline after standard-of-care therapy. Clones were sequenced by immunoSEQ multiplex PCR, and TCRdb holds only the in-frame ones, with some missing. Here the sample spans some 100,000 clones, around four fifths being singletons. The material sequenced was PBMCs, taken from a glioma patient treated with radiotherapy, temozolomide or both. These TCRs come from a woman between 50 and 59 years old with glioma.

CDR3 sequence reads: CASSQDWDRLAGGPSTQYF. The CDR3 nucleotides read TGTGCCAGCAGCCAAGATTGGGACCGACTAGCGGGGGGGCCGAGTACGCAGTATTTT. The genes are TRBV14 and TRBJ2-3; 14 nucleotides line up with TRBD2. With V trimmed by 0 bases and J by 8 bases, 13 bases remained unmatched. Germline CDR1 and CDR2: SGHDN and FVKESK. The CDR3 is 19 amino acids.

V gene TRBV11-3 combines with J gene TRBJ1-2; TRBD1 matches 7 bases. CDR3 size: 14 residues. Germline assignment: CDR1 SGHNT and CDR2 YENEEA. V was clipped by 0 bases and J by 5 bases; unmatched bases: 3. The CDR3 loop reads CASSLDETGYGYTF. In DNA, the CDR3 is TGTGCCAGCAGCTTAGATGAGACAGGGTATGGCTACACCTTC.

The V call is TRBV25-1, the J call TRBJ1-6; D might be TRBD1 (5 bases). CDR3 size: 16 residues. Looked up from germline, CDR1 is MGHDK and CDR2 is SYGVNS. Trimming pared 0 bases from V and 7 bases from J, leaving 13 bases between. CDR3 loop: CASSEYGTGRNSPLHF. CDR3 coding DNA: TGTGCCAGCAGTGAATACGGAACAGGAAGAAATTCACCCCTCCACTTT.

The chain links TRBV29-1 to TRBJ1-1; D remains unclear. This CDR3 is 12 amino acids long. CDR1 SQVTM and CDR2 ANQGSEA come from the germline V gene. V shed 3 bases and J shed 10 bases, with 15 bases lying between them. The CDR3 region has the DNA TGCAGCGTTGAGGAGGGTAGCGCGGCAGCTTTCTTT. Residues: CSVEEGSAAAFF. Based on the CDR3 plus reference TRBV29-1 and TRBJ1-1, the full variable domain is SAVISQKPSRDICQRGTSLTIQCQVDSQVTMMFWYRQQPGQSLTLIATANQGSEATYESGFVIDKFPISRPNLTFSTLTVSNMSPEDSSIYLCSVEEGSAAAFFGQGTRLTVV.

This chain links TRBV5-1 with TRBJ2-5; TRBD1 matches 8 bases. CDR1 and CDR2 (germline): SGHRS, YFSETQ. Losses at the gene ends were 3 bases for V and 5 bases for J; bases not matched to a gene: 3. This CDR3 has 13 amino acids. The CDR3 loop reads CASSSTGAETQYF. The CDR3 DNA sequence: TGCGCCAGCAGCTCGACAGGGGCCGAGACCCAGTACTTC. The full variable domain, its missing parts supplied by reference TRBV5-1 and TRBJ2-5, is KAGVTQTPRYLIKTRGQQVTLSCSPISGHRSVSWYQQTPGQGLQFLFEYFSETQRNKGNFPGRFSGRQFSNSRSEMNVSTLELGDSALYLCASSSTGAETQYFGPGTRLLVL.

J is TRBJ1-6 and V is TRBV9; possibly TRBD1 for D (5 bases). Trimming removed 0 bases from V and 10 bases from J, with 14 bases in between. Germline CDR1 SGDLS, CDR2 YYNGEE. The CDR3 sequence is 15 residues long. The CDR3 region is CASSVEGVSRSPLHF. CDR3 sequence (DNA): TGTGCCAGCAGCGTAGAAGGGGTCTCAAGGTCACCCCTCCACTTT.

The genes are TRBV10-2 and TRBJ1-4; D remains ambiguous. V dropped 3 bases and J dropped 3 bases, with 8 bases sitting between them. The CDR3 is made up of 14 amino acids. The germline gives CDR1 WSHSY, CDR2 SAAADI. This CDR3 is CASSERRANEKLFF. The CDR3 region has the DNA TGCGCCAGCAGTGAAAGGAGAGCTAATGAAAAACTGTTTTTT.

The CDR3: CASSWDVNEKLFF. The CDR3, as DNA: TGTGCCAGCAGCTGGGACGTAAATGAAAAACTGTTTTTT. The V call is TRBV5-5, the J call TRBJ1-4; a possible D gene is TRBD1 (5 bases). Deletions cut 3 bases from V and 5 bases from J, with 8 bases between. Germline CDR1 reads SGHKS; CDR2 reads YYEKEE (reference sequence). The CDR3 runs 13 residues. The full variable domain, its missing parts supplied by reference TRBV5-5 and TRBJ1-4, is DAGVTQSPTHLIKTRGQQVTLRCSPISGHKSVSWYQQVLGQGPQFIFQYYEKEERGRGNFPDRFSARQFPNYSSELNVNALLLGDSALYLCASSWDVNEKLFFGSGTQLSVL.

The chain recombines TRBV27 with TRBJ1-5; D remains ambiguous. This CDR3 spans 13 amino acids. The V end lost 6 bases, the J end lost 7 bases, and 13 bases lay between the germline ends. Germline V gene lookup returns CDR1 MNHEY and CDR2 SMNVEV (reference sequence). Here the CDR3 reads CASSPLLGQPQHF. In DNA, the CDR3 is TGTGCCAGCAGCCCACTGCTGGGGCAGCCCCAGCATTTT.

In its sample, this clone was seen once. The V gene is TRBV7-2, the J gene TRBJ1-5, with TRBD1 as a possible D gene (6 bases). The CDR3 loop spans 16 amino acids. The germline CDR1 and CDR2 sequences are SGHTA and FQGNSA. With 5 bases removed from V and 4 bases from J, the gap between germline ends came to 18 bases. The CDR3 protein is CASSPTGTILNQPQHF. The DNA of the CDR3 is TGTGCCAGCAGCCCAACGGGGACAATCCTGAATCAGCCCCAGCATTTT.

The chain links TRBV9 to TRBJ1-1; TRBD1 matches 8 bases. The germline V gene encodes CDR1 SGDLS and CDR2 YYNGEE. V shed 1 base and J 5 bases; nucleotides not matched to a gene: 1. This CDR3 contains 13 residues. The CDR3 loop is CASSVQGATEAFF. CDR3 DNA: TGTGCCAGCAGCGTACAGGGGGCAACTGAAGCTTTCTTT.

The chain links TRBV30 to TRBJ1-1; a possible D gene is TRBD1 (6 bases). The ends were cut back, 3 bases at V and 4 bases at J, with 15 bases in the middle. CDR3 size: 14 residues. Germline CDR1 GTSNPN, CDR2 SVGIG (reference sequence). The CDR3 region has the DNA TGTGCCTGGAGGGCTGGGGGGCCGGGCACTGAAGCTTTCTTT. This translates into CAWRAGGPGTEAFF.

This chain connects TRBV5-6 to TRBJ1-2, with 7 positions matching TRBD1. The CDR3 runs 16 residues. The J segment lost 4 bases and the V segment lost 3 bases, leaving 12 bases of the junction unmatched. The germline gives CDR1 SGHDT, CDR2 YYEEEE. Here the CDR3 reads CASSYNPGQKSYGYTF. The CDR3 region has the DNA TGTGCCAGCAGCTATAATCCGGGACAGAAAAGCTATGGCTACACCTTC.

The chain links TRBV19 to TRBJ1-5; a possible D gene is TRBD1 (5 bases). CDR1 is LNHDA, CDR2 SQIVND, per germline (reference sequence). Trimming removed 1 base at V and 2 bases at J, with 9 bases between. CDR3 length: 15 amino acids. The CDR3 region has the DNA TGTGCCAGTAGTATAGGTGGGGCTGGCAATCAGCCCCAGCATTTT. Its protein product is CASSIGGAGNQPQHF. Looking up the rest from reference TRBV19 and TRBJ1-5 gives the full variable domain: DGGITQSPKYLFRKEGQNVTLSCEQNLNHDAMYWYRQDPGQGLRLIYYSQIVNDFQKGDIAEGYSVSREKKESFPLTVTSAQKNPTAFYLCASSIGGAGNQPQHFGDGTRLSIL.

The chain joins TRBV6-6 to TRBJ1-5; unclear D gene. V was pared by 0 bases and J by 2 bases, with 8 bases between. The CDR3 covers 15 residues. Germline CDR1 MNHNY, CDR2 SVGAGI (reference sequence). The chain's CDR3 is CASSYSIQGNQPQHF. CDR3 coding DNA: TGTGCCAGCAGTTACTCGATCCAGGGCAATCAGCCCCAGCATTTT.

The CDR3 here is CASSPSGTGDDEQFF. CDR3 nucleotides: TGTGCCAGCAGTCCCTCTGGGACAGGGGACGATGAGCAGTTCTTC. The chain has TRBV28 and TRBJ2-1; 10 nucleotides agree with TRBD1. CDR1 is MDHEN and CDR2 is SYDVKM in the germline V gene. This CDR3 region has 15 residues. V lost 5 bases and J lost 8; bases outside the gene matches: 9.

The V and J genes are TRBV19 and TRBJ2-5; TRBD2 is a possible D gene (5 bases). CDR3 length: 14 residues. Germline V gene lookup returns CDR1 LNHDA and CDR2 SQIVND (reference sequence). Trimming took off 6 bases at V and 0 bases at J, with 11 bases between the two ends. CDR3 DNA sequence: TGTGCCAGTAGCCTATTCGGGGACCAAGAGACCCAGTACTTC. It codes for CASSLFGDQETQYF.

The chain has TRBV5-6 and TRBJ2-6; D is tentatively TRBD1 or TRBD2 (5 bases each). Germline-derived CDR1 and CDR2 are SGHDT and YYEEEE. Trimming shortened V by 2 bases and J by 0 bases, and 12 bases separated the two germline ends. The CDR3 is 17 residues long. The CDR3 DNA reads TGTGCCAGCAGCTTAGACGGGGCTTACTCTGGGGCCAACGTCCTGACTTTC. It specifies CASSLDGAYSGANVLTF.

V gene TRBV7-8 combines with J gene TRBJ1-3; D is ambiguous. The CDR3 covers 12 residues. Deletions cut 4 bases from V and 0 bases from J, with 1 base between. Germline V gene data show CDR1 as SGHVS and CDR2 as FQNEAQ. CDR3 coding DNA: TGTGCCAGCAGCTACTCTGGAAACACCATATATTTT. Translation gives CASSYSGNTIYF.

The rearrangement uses TRBV20-1 and TRBJ2-7, with 7 nucleotides matching TRBD2. With 6 bases clipped from V and 7 bases from J, the junction kept 6 bases outside the gene matches. Germline V gene sequence: CDR1 DFQATT, CDR2 SNEGSKA (reference sequence). The CDR3 sequence is 11 residues long. CDR3 sequence (DNA): TGCAGTGCCGGGTCGGGGGGTGAGCAGTACTTC. Translating it yields CSAGSGGEQYF.

The V and J genes are TRBV5-4 and TRBJ2-3; 9 positions match TRBD1. Per germline, CDR1 SGHNT and CDR2 YYREEE (reference sequence). CDR3 length equals 13 residues. V was clipped by 5 bases and J by 5 bases; unmatched bases: 3. CDR3 DNA: TGTGCCAGCAGGGGGACAGGGAGAGATACGCAGTATTTT. Translating gives CASRGTGRDTQYF. The entire variable domain, with the rest obtained from reference TRBV5-4 and TRBJ2-3, is as follows: ETGVTQSPTHLIKTRGQQVTLRCSSQSGHNTVSWYQQALGQGPQFIFQYYREEENGRGNFPPRFSGLQFPNYSSELNVNALELDDSALYLCASRGTGRDTQYFGPGTRLTVL.

This rearrangement joins TRBV7-2 to TRBJ2-3, with 8 bases aligning to TRBD2. V shed 1 base and J 2 bases; nucleotides not matched to a gene: 2. Looked up from germline, CDR1 is SGHTA and CDR2 is FQGNSA. This CDR3 has 15 amino acids. The CDR3 here is CASSLVGGATDTQYF. In DNA, the CDR3 is TGTGCCAGCAGCTTAGTCGGGGGGGCCACAGATACGCAGTATTTT.

This chain links TRBV27 with TRBJ1-1; TRBD1 might be the D (5 bases). V was shortened by 0 bases and J by 5 bases, with 7 bases between the two germline ends. There are 13 residues in the CDR3. Germline loops: CDR1 MNHEY, CDR2 SMNVEV (reference sequence). CDR3 sequence: CASSLSGGTEAFF. CDR3 bases: TGTGCCAGCAGTTTATCGGGGGGGACTGAAGCTTTCTTT.